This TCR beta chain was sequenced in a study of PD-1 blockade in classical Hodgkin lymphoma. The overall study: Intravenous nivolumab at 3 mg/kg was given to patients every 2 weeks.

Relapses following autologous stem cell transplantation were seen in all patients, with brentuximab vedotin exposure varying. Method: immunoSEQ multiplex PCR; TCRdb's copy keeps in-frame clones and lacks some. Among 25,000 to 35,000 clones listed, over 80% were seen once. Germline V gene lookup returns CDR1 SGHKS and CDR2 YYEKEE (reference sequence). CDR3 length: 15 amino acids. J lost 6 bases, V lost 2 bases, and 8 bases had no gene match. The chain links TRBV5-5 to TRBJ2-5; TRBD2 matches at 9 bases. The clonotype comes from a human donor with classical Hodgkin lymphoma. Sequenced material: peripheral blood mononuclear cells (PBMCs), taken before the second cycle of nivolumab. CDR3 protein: CASSLVGREGQTQYF. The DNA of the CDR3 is TGTGCCAGCAGCTTAGTCGGGCGGGAGGGACAGACCCAGTACTTC. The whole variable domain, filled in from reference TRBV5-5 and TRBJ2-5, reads DAGVTQSPTHLIKTRGQQVTLRCSPISGHKSVSWYQQVLGQGPQFIFQYYEKEERGRGNFPDRFSARQFPNYSSELNVNALLLGDSALYLCASSLVGREGQTQYFGPGTRLLVL.